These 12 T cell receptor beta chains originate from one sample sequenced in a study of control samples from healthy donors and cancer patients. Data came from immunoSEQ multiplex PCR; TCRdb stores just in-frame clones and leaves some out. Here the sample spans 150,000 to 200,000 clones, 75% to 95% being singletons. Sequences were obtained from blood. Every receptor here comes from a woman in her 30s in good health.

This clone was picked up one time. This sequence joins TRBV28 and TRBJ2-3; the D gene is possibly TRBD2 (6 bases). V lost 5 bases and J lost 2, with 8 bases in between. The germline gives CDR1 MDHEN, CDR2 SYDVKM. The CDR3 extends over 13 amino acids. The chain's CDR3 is CASSSGPTDTQYF. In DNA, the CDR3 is TGTGCCAGCAGTAGCGGGCCCACAGATACGCAGTATTTT.

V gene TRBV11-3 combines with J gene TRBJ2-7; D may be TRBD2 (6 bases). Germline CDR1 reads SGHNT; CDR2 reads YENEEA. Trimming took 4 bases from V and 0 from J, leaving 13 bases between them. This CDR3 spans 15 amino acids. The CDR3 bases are TGTGCCAGCAGCTCCCCTTTAGCGGCCTCCTACGAGCAGTACTTC. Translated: CASSSPLAASYEQYF. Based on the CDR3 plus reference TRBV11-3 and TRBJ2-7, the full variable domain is EAGVVQSPRYKIIEKKQPVAFWCNPISGHNTLYWYLQNLGQGPELLIRYENEEAVDDSQLPKDRFSAERLKGVDSTLKIQPAELGDSAVYLCASSSPLAASYEQYFGPGTRLTVT.

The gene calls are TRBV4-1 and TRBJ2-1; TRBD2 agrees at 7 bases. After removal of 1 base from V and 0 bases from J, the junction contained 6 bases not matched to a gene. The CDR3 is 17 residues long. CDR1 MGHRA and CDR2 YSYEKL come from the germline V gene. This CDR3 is CASSQVVAGVSYNEQFF. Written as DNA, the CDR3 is TGCGCCAGCAGCCAAGTAGTGGCGGGAGTCTCCTACAATGAGCAGTTCTTC.

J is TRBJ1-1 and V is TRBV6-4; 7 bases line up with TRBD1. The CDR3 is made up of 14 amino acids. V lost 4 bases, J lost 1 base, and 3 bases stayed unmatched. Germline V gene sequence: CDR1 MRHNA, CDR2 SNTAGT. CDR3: CASSVGQENTEAFF. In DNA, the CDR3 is TGTGCCAGCAGTGTAGGACAGGAGAACACTGAAGCTTTCTTT.

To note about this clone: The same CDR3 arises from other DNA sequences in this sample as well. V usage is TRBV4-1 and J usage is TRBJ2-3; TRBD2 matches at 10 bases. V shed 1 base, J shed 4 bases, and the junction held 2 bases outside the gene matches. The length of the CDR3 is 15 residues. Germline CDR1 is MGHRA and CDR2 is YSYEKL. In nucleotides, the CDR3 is TGCGCCAGCAGCCAAGTTCTAGCGGGGGCAGATACGCAGTATTTT. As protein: CASSQVLAGADTQYF.

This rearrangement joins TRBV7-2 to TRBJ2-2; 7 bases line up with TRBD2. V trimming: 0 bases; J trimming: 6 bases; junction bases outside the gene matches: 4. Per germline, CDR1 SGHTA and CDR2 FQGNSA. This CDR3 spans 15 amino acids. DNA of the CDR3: TGTGCCAGCAGCTTAGCGCTGGCGGGAGCCGGGGAGCTGTTTTTT. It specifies CASSLALAGAGELFF. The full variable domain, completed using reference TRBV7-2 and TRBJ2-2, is GAGVSQSPSNKVTEKGKDVELRCDPISGHTALYWYRQSLGQGLEFLIYFQGNSAPDKSGLPSDRFSAERTGGSVSTLTIQRTQQEDSAVYLCASSLALAGAGELFFGEGSRLTVL.

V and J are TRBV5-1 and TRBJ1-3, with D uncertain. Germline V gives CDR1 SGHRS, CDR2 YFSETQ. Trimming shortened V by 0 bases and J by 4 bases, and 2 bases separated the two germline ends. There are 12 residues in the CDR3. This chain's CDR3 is CASSLVGNTIYF. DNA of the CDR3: TGCGCCAGCAGCTTGGTAGGAAACACCATATATTTT.

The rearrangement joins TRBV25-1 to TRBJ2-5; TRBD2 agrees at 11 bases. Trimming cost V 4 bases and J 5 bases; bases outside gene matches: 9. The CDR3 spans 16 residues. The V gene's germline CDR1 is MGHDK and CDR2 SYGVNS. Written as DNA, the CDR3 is TGTGCCAGCAGTGTGGGGGTAGCGGGAGGGCCCGAGACCCAGTACTTC. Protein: CASSVGVAGGPETQYF.

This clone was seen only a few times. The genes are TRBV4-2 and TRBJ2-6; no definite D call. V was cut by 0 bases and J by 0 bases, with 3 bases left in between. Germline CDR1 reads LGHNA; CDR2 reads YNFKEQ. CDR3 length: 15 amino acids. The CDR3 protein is CASSQESSGANVLTF. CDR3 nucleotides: TGTGCCAGCAGCCAAGAAAGCTCTGGGGCCAACGTCCTGACTTTC.

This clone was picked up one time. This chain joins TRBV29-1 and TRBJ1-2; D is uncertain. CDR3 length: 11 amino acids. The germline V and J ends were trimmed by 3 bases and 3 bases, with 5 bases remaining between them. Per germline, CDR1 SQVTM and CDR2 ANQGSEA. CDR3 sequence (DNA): TGCAGCGTTGAGGTAGACTATGGCTACACCTTC. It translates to CSVEVDYGYTF.

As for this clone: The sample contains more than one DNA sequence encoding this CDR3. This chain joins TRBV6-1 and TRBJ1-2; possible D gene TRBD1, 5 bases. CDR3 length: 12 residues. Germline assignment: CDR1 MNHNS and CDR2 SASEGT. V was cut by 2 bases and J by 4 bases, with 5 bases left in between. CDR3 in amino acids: CASSERGYGYTF. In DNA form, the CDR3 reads TGTGCCAGCAGTGAAAGGGGCTATGGCTACACCTTC.

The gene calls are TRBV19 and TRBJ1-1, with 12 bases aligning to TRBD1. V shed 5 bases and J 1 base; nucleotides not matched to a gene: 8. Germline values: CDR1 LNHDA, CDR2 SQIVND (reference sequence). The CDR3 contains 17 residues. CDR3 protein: CASSPGQGAVKNTEAFF. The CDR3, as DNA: TGTGCCAGTAGTCCGGGACAGGGGGCGGTTAAGAACACTGAAGCTTTCTTT.